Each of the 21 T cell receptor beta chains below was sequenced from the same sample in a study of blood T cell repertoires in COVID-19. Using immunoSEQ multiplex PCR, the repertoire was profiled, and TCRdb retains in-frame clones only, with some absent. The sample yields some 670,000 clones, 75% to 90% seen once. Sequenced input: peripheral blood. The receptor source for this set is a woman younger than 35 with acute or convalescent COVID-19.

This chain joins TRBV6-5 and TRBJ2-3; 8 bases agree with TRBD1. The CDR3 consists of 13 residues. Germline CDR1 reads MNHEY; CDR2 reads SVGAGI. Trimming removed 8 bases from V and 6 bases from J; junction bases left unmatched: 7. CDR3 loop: CASLDRGGDTQYF. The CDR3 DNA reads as TGTGCCAGCCTCGACAGGGGTGGCGATACGCAGTATTTT.

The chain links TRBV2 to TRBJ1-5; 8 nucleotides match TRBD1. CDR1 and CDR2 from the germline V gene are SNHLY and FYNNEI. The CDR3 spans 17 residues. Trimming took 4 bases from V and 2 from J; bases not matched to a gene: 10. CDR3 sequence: CASSGLRTGWRNQPQHF. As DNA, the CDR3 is TGTGCCAGCAGTGGACTTAGGACAGGGTGGCGCAATCAGCCCCAGCATTTT.

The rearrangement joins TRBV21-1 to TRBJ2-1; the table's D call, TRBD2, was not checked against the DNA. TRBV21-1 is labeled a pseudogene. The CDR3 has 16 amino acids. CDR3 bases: TGTGCCAGCCTCACCCGGCGGGGTGGAGGACACAATGAGCAGTTCTTC. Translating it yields CASLTRRGGGHNEQFF.

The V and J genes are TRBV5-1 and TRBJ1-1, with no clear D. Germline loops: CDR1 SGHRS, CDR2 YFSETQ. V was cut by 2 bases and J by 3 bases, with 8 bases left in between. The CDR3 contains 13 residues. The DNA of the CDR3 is TGCGCCAGCAGCTTCCTCGAGTACACTGAAGCTTTCTTT. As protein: CASSFLEYTEAFF.

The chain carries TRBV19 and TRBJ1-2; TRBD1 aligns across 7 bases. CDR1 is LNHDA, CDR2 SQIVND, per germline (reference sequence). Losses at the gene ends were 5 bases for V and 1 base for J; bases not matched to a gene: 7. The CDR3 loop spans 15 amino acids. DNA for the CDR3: TGTGCCAGTAGTCCGCGCAGGGGGTATAACTATGGCTACACCTTC. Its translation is CASSPRRGYNYGYTF.

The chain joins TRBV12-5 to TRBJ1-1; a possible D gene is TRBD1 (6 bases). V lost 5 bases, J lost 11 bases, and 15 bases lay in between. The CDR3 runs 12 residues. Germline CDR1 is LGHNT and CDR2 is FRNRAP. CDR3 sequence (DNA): TGTGCTAGTGGTCGTACAGGGCCCTCGGCTTTCTTT. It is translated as CASGRTGPSAFF.

The CDR3 region has the DNA TGTGCCAGCGAGGACAGGGCTCTGAACACTGAAGCTTTCTTT. Amino acid sequence: CASEDRALNTEAFF. The chain links TRBV6-6 to TRBJ1-1, with 8 bases matching TRBD1. J was trimmed by 0 bases and V by 8 bases; bases with no gene match: 5. The CDR3 sequence is 14 residues long. Germline V lookup: CDR1 MNHNY, CDR2 SVGAGI (reference sequence).

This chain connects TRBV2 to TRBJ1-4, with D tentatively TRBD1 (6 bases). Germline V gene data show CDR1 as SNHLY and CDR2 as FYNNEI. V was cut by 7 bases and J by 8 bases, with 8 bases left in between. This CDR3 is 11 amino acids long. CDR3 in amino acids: CASTGVEKLFF. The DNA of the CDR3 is TGTGCCAGCACAGGGGTGGAAAAACTGTTTTTT.

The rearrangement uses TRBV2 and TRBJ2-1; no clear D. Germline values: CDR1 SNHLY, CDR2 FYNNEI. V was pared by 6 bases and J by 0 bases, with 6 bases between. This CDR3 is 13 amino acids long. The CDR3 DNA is TGTGCCAGCAGCGTAATCTCCTACAATGAGCAGTTCTTC. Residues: CASSVISYNEQFF.

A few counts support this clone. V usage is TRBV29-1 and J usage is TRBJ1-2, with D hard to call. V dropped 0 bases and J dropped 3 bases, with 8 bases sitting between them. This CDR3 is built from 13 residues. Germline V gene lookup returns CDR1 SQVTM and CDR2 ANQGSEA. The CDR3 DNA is TGCAGCGTTGAAGAATCAGGCCACTATGGCTACACCTTC. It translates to CSVEESGHYGYTF.

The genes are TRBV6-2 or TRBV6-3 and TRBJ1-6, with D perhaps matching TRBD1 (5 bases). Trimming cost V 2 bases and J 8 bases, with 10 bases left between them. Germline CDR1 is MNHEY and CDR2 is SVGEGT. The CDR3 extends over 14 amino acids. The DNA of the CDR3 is TGTGCCAGCAGTTACGGGGGGTATTATTCACCCCTCCACTTT. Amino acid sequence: CASSYGGYYSPLHF.

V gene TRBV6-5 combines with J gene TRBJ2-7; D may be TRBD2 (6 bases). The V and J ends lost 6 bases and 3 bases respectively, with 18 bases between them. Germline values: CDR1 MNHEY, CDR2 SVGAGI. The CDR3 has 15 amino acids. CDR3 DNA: TGTGCCAGCAGCGCGAAGGGGCGGGGCCGCTACGAGCAGTACTTC. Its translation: CASSAKGRGRYEQYF.

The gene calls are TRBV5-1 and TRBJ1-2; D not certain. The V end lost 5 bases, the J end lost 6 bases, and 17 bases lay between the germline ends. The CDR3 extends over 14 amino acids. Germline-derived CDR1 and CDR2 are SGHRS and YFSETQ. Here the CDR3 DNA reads TGCGCCAGCAGTTATATGTCGGCGGATCATGGCTACACCTTC. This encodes CASSYMSADHGYTF.

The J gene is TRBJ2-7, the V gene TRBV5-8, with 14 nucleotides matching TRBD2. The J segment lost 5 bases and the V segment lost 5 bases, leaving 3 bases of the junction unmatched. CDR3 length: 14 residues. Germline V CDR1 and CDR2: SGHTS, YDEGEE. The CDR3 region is CASRTSGGANEQYF. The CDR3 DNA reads TGTGCCAGCAGGACTAGCGGGGGGGCCAACGAGCAGTACTTC.

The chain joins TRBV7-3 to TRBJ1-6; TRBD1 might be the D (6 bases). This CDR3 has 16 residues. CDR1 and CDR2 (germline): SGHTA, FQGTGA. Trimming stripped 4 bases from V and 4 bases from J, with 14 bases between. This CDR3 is CASSYRGGAYNSPLHF. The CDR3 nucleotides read TGTGCCAGCAGCTACCGGGGGGGGGCTTATAATTCACCCCTCCACTTT.

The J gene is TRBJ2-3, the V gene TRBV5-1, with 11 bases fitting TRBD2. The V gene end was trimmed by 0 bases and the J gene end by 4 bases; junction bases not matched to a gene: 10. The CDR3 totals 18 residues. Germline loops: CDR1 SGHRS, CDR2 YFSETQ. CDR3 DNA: TGCGCCAGCAGCTTGGCGGGCGTTAGCGGGGGGGTTCCAGATACGCAGTATTTT. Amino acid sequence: CASSLAGVSGGVPDTQYF.

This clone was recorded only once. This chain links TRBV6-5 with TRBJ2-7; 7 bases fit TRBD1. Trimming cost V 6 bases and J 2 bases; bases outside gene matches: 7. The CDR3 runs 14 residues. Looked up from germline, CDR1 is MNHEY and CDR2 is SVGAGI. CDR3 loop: CASSNRDSTYEQYF. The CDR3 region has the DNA TGTGCCAGCAGCAACCGGGACAGCACCTACGAGCAGTACTTC.

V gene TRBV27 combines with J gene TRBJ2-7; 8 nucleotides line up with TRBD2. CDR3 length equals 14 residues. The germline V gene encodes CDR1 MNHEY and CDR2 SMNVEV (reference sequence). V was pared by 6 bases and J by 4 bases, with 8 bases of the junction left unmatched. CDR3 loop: CASRRGAGGYEQYF. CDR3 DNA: TGTGCCAGCAGGCGGGGGGCGGGGGGTTACGAGCAGTACTTC.

CDR3 residues: CASGLGQQNTEAFF. CDR3 DNA: TGTGCTAGTGGTTTGGGACAACAAAACACTGAAGCTTTCTTT. V usage is TRBV12-5 and J usage is TRBJ1-1; unclear D gene. V dropped 1 base and J dropped 2 bases, with 8 bases sitting between them. Germline V lookup: CDR1 LGHNT, CDR2 FRNRAP. The CDR3 extends over 14 amino acids.

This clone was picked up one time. The CDR3 coding sequence is TGTGCCAGCAGGCGGAACCTCGACTATGGCTACACCTTC. Its protein is CASRRNLDYGYTF. The V call is TRBV7-2, the J call TRBJ1-2; D not certain. Germline values: CDR1 SGHTA, CDR2 FQGNSA. V dropped 6 bases and J dropped 3 bases, with 11 bases sitting between them. The CDR3 runs 13 residues.

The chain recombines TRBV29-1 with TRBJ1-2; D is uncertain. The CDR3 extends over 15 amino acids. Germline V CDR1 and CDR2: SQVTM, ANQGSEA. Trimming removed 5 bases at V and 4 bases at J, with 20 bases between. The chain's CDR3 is CSVTPSWGGVYGYTF. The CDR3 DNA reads TGCAGCGTTACCCCGAGTTGGGGAGGTGTCTATGGCTACACCTTC. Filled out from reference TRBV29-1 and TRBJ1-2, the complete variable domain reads SAVISQKPSRDICQRGTSLTIQCQVDSQVTMMFWYRQQPGQSLTLIATANQGSEATYESGFVIDKFPISRPNLTFSTLTVSNMSPEDSSIYLCSVTPSWGGVYGYTFGSGTRLTVV.